This entry features one T cell receptor beta chain sequence. The sample is drawn from a study of T-cell reconstitution after alpha-beta-depleted transplantation in children. Researchers prepared the TCRbeta library using unique molecular identifiers, the study reports. TCRdb re-called the PCR reads through MiXCR, storing one row per CDR3 protein. Of approximately 980,000 distinct CDR3 sequences listed, less than 30% were seen once; the top ten hold approximately 30%. Germline values: CDR1 DFQATT, CDR2 SNEGSKA (reference sequence). The CDR3 is made up of 14 amino acids. Here the sequenced sample was PBMCs, mostly from graft donor cells, taken 360 days after TCRalphabeta/CD19-depleted stem cell transplant. The chain combines TRBV20-1 with TRBJ2-1, with 12 nucleotides matching TRBD2. The source of this sequence is a boy younger than two who had a stem cell transplant for SCID, so the T cells may come from the graft donor. The CDR3 loop is CSHLAGGLTGEQFF. CDR3 sequence (DNA): TGCAGCCACCTAGCGGGGGGGCTAACGGGTGAGCAGTTCTTC.